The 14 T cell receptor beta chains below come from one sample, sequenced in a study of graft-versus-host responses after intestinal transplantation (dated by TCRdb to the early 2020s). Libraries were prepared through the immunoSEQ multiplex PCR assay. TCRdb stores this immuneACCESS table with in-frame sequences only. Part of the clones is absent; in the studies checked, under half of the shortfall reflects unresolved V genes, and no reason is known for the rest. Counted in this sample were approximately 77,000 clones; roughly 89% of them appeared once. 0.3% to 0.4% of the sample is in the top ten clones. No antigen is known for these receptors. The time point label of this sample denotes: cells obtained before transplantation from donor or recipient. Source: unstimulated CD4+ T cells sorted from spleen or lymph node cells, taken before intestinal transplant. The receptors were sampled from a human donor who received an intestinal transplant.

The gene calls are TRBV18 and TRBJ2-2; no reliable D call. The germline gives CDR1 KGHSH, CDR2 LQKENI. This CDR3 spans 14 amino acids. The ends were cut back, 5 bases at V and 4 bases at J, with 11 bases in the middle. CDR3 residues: CASSVTRGTGELFF. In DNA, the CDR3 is TGTGCCAGCTCAGTCACCCGCGGCACCGGGGAGCTGTTTTTT.

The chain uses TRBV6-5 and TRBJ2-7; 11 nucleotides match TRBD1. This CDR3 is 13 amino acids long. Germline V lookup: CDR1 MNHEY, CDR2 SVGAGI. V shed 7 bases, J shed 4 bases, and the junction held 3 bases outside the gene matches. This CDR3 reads CASIGTGGYEQYF. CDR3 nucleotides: TGTGCCAGCATCGGGACAGGGGGATACGAGCAGTACTTC.

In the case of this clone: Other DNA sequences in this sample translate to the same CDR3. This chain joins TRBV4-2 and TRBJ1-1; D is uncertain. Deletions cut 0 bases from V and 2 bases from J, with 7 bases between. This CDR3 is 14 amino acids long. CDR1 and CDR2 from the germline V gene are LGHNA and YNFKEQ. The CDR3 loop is CASSQDRGNTEAFF. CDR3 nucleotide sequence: TGTGCCAGCAGCCAAGATCGGGGAAACACTGAAGCTTTCTTT.

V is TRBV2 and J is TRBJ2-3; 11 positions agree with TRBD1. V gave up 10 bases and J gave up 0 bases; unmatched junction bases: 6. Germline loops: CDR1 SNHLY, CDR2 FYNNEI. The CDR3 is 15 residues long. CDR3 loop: CAIGQGASSTDTQYF. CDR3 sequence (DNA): TGTGCCATCGGACAGGGGGCGAGCAGCACAGATACGCAGTATTTT. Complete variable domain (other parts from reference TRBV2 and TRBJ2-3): EPEVTQTPSHQVTQMGQEVILRCVPISNHLYFYWYRQILGQKVEFLVSFYNNEISEKSEIFDDQFSVERPDGSNFTLKIRSTKLEDSAMYFCAIGQGASSTDTQYFGPGTRLTVL.

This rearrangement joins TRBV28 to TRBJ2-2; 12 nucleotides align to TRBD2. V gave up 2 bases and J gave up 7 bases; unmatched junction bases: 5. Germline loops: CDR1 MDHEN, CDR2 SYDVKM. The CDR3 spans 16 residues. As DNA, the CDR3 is TGTGCCAGCAGTTTACGCGCTAGCGGGAGGGGCGGGGAGCTGTTTTTT. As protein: CASSLRASGRGGELFF. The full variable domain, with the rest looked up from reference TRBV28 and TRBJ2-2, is DVKVTQSSRYLVKRTGEKVFLECVQDMDHENMFWYRQDPGLGLRLIYFSYDVKMKEKGDIPEGYSVSREKKERFSLILESASTNQTSMYLCASSLRASGRGGELFFGEGSRLTVL.

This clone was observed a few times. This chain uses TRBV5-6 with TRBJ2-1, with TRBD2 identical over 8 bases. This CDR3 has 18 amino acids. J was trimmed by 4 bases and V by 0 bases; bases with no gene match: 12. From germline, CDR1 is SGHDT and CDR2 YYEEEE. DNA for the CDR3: TGTGCCAGCAGCTTGGTGGGGGGGCCTAGCGGGCTGTACAATGAGCAGTTCTTC. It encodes CASSLVGGPSGLYNEQFF.

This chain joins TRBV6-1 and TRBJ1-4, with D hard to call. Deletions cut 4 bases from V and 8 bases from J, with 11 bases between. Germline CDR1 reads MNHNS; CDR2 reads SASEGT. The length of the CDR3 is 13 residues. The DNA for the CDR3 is TGTGCCAGCAGTGGACATGTTAGGGAAAAACTGTTTTTT. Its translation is CASSGHVREKLFF.

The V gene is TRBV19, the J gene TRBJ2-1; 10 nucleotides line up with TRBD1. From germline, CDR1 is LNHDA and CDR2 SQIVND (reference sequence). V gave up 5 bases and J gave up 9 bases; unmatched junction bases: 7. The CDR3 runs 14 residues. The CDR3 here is CASSRDRGIGEQFF. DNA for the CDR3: TGTGCCAGTAGTCGGGACAGGGGAATCGGTGAGCAGTTCTTC. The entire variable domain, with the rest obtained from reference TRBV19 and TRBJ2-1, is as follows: DGGITQSPKYLFRKEGQNVTLSCEQNLNHDAMYWYRQDPGQGLRLIYYSQIVNDFQKGDIAEGYSVSREKKESFPLTVTSAQKNPTAFYLCASSRDRGIGEQFFGPGTRLTVL.

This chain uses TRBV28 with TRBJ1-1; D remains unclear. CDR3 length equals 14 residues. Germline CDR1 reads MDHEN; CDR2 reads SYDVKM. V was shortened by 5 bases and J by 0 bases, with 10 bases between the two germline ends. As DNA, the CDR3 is TGTGCCAGCAGTCCGCCCACGGTGAACACTGAAGCTTTCTTT. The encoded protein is CASSPPTVNTEAFF.

This CDR3 reads CASSLNDRGSSIGHEQYF. For the CDR3, the DNA is TGCGCCAGCAGCTTAAACGACAGGGGCTCATCAATTGGACACGAGCAGTACTTC. The genes are TRBV5-1 and TRBJ2-7; TRBD1 matches at 8 bases. Trimming took 2 bases from V and 5 from J; bases not matched to a gene: 18. CDR1 is SGHRS, CDR2 YFSETQ, per germline. This CDR3 is 18 amino acids long. Combining the CDR3 with reference TRBV5-1 and TRBJ2-7 gives the whole variable domain KAGVTQTPRYLIKTRGQQVTLSCSPISGHRSVSWYQQTPGQGLQFLFEYFSETQRNKGNFPGRFSGRQFSNSRSEMNVSTLELGDSALYLCASSLNDRGSSIGHEQYFGPGTRLTVT.

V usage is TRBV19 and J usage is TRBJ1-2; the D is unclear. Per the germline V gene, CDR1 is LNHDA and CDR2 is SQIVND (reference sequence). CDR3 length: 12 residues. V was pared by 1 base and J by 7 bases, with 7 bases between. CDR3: CASSIAHSGYTF. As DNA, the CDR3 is TGTGCCAGTAGTATAGCGCACAGTGGCTACACCTTC. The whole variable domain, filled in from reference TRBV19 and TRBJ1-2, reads DGGITQSPKYLFRKEGQNVTLSCEQNLNHDAMYWYRQDPGQGLRLIYYSQIVNDFQKGDIAEGYSVSREKKESFPLTVTSAQKNPTAFYLCASSIAHSGYTFGSGTRLTVV.

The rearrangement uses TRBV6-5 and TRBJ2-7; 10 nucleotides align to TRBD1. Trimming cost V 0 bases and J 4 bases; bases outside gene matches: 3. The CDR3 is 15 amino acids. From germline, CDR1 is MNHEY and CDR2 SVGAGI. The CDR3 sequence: CASSYSDRGLYEQYF. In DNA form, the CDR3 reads TGTGCCAGCAGTTACTCTGACAGGGGGCTATACGAGCAGTACTTC.

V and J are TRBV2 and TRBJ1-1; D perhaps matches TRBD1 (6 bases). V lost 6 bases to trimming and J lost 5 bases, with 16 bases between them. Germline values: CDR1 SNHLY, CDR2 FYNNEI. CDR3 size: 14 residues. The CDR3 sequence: CASREQGTSTEAFF. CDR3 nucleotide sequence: TGTGCCAGCAGAGAACAGGGTACAAGTACTGAAGCTTTCTTT.

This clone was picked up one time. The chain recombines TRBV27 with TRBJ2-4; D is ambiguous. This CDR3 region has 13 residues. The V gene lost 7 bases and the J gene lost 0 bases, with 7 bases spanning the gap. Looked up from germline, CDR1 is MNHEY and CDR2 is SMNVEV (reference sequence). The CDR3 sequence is CASTNLAKNIQYF. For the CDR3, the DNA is TGTGCCAGCACCAACTTAGCCAAAAACATTCAGTACTTC.